The entry below gives a single T cell receptor (beta chain) sequence along with its context. Antigen specificity is unknown. Germline CDR1 is MNHNS and CDR2 is SASEGT. Trimming left V 6 bases short and J 1 base short, with 16 bases between. The CDR3 has 15 residues. The data stem from a study of OX40 agonist ivuxolimab in advanced cancers. Study-level information: The patients got ivuxolimab, which is an agonistic anti-OX40 (CD134) antibody. Overall study results and limits: Antigen specificity remained undetermined for the expanded peripheral T cells. The study found that CD8+ T cells averaged more expanded clones than CD4+. Clones of CD4+ and CD8+ blood T cells grew by week 6 at doses of 0.1 to 3.0 mg/kg.

Sequencing was performed with immunoSEQ multiplex PCR; in TCRdb, only in-frame clones are kept and a portion is missing. The table lists 70,000 or so clones, around 83% of them singletons. This sequence was found in an adult with an advanced solid tumor such as melanoma, head and neck, liver or kidney cancer. This specimen was CD4+ or CD8+ T cells sorted from blood, taken in a trial of the OX40 agonist ivuxolimab. The gene calls are TRBV6-1 and TRBJ2-7; no clear D. CDR3: CASRSDFRPSYEQYF. The CDR3 DNA is TGTGCCAGCAGATCAGACTTCCGCCCTTCCTACGAGCAGTACTTC.